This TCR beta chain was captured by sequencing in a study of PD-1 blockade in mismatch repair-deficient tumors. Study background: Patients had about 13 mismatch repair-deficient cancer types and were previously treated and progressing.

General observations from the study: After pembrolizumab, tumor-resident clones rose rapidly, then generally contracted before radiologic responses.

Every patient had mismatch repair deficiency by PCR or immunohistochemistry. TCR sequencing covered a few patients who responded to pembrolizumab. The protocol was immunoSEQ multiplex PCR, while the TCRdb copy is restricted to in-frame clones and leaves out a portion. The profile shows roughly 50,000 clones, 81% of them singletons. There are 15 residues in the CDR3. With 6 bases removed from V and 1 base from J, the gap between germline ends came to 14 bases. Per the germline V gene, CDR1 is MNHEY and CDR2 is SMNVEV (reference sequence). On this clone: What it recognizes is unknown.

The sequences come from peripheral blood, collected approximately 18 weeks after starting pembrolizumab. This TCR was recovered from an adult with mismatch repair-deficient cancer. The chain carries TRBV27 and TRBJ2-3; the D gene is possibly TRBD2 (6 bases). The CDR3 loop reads CASSQGLGRTDTQYF. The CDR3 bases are TGTGCCAGCAGCCAGGGACTCGGCCGCACAGATACGCAGTATTTT.